These 3 T cell receptor beta chains originate from one sample sequenced in a study of cytomegalovirus exposure and HLA in healthy donors. PCR involved 60 Vbeta and 13 Jbeta primers. Assay: immunoSEQ multiplex PCR; the TCRdb copy retains only in-frame clones and omits some. In the table there are 90,000 or so clones, around 70% of which are singletons. Sequences were obtained from PBMCs. The receptor set was obtained from a man between 45 and 60 years old in good health and CMV-seronegative.

This clone was seen a handful of times. The CDR3: CASSLQGARGNEQFF. The CDR3 DNA follows: TGTGCCAGCAGCTTACAGGGGGCGCGAGGCAATGAGCAGTTCTTC. The chain couples TRBV11-1 to TRBJ2-1; 8 nucleotides match TRBD1. This CDR3 is 15 amino acids long. The trim removed 2 bases at V and 6 bases at J, leaving 6 bases unmatched. Germline-derived CDR1 and CDR2 are SGHAT and FQDESV (reference sequence).

V and J are TRBV11-2 and TRBJ2-7; 8 bases fit TRBD1. This CDR3 has 11 residues. Germline V gene data show CDR1 as SGHAT and CDR2 as FQNNGV. V dropped 5 bases and J dropped 6; count of bases not matched to a gene: 0. CDR3 sequence: CASSTGGEQYV. As DNA, the CDR3 is TGTGCCAGCAGCACAGGGGGCGAGCAGTACGTC.

V usage is TRBV9 and J usage is TRBJ1-2, with 10 bases identical to TRBD1. The CDR3 sequence is 16 residues long. With V trimmed by 0 bases and J by 0 bases, 2 bases remained unmatched. Germline lookup yields CDR1 SGDLS and CDR2 YYNGEE. In DNA, the CDR3 is TGTGCCAGCAGCGTAGGGGGGACAGGGGCTAACTATGGCTACACCTTC. Translated: CASSVGGTGANYGYTF.